The subject of this entry is one T cell receptor (beta chain). The sample holds a few counts of this clone. Its antigen is currently not known. There are no base qualities to consult, and no much larger clone falls within one base. This sample stems from a study of blood T cell repertoires in COVID-19 (dated by TCRdb to 2019 to 2021). Some background on the complete study: The collaborator samples originated in the United States, Italy and Spain and spanned the acute and convalescent phases of COVID-19. The prospective study material was composed of cDNA or gDNA derived from T cells, B-cell-depleted T cells, or PBMCs. Subjects who had been exposed to COVID-19, were actively infected with it, or had recovered from it provided the deeply sampled blood TCRbeta repertoires that made up the dataset. The repertoires were released in a freely available public database meant as a resource for research on the immune response to SARS-CoV-2. The samples were drawn from two sources: the first 160 participants of the ongoing ImmuneRACE study, and 1,254 subjects contributed by 6 global collaborators. The sample metadata nearly always contained a de-identified subject ID, COVID-19 status, age in years and sex. Where available, HLA class I and class II types were obtained from metadata supplied by the sample provider rather than from assay-based typing. Paper-wide results and their limitations: The amount of clinical and demographic metadata varied by source and participant and was provided uncurated.

Collaborating institutions collected whole blood in K2EDTA tubes following their own protocols. For TCRbeta analysis, collaborators shipped samples as frozen whole blood, isolated PBMCs, or DNA extracted from either of those sample types. TCRbeta CDR3 regions were amplified from genomic DNA using the immunoSEQ Assay, a bias-controlled multiplex PCR. In the original analysis: Within the assay, amplification of reference gene primers was used to estimate how many nucleated cells each sample contained. To quantify the absolute abundance of each unique TCRbeta CDR3 rearrangement, sequence reads were collapsed and filtered. For each sample, productive Simpson clonality was calculated by taking the square root of Simpson's diversity index across productive rearrangements. TCRdb retrieved this table from immuneACCESS and kept in-frame rearrangements only. Not all clones are present; in checked studies, unresolved V genes account for under half, and no reason is known for the remainder. V and J calls and clone size follow that table, whereas D and trimming were derived from the DNA. Counted in this sample were fewer than 130,000 clones; around 83% of them appeared once. The top ten clones comprise approximately 2.1% of the sample.

V lost 7 bases and J lost 5 bases, and the count of bases not matched to a germline gene is 7. CDR1 and CDR2, looked up from the germline V gene, are SNHLY and FYNNEI. Including cysteine and phenylalanine, the CDR3 has 14 amino acids. The kept DNA is CDR3 alone, 42 bases in frame from the first base. The chain is made from TRBV2 and TRBJ2-2; 7 nucleotides in the junction match TRBD2. The sequence was collected from a human donor in a cohort sampled during active COVID-19. The sample consisted of peripheral blood. The nucleotides are TGTGCCAGCATTGTGGCGGGAGAGACCGGGGAGCTGTTTTTT. This codes for CASIVAGETGELFF.